The 25 T cell receptor beta chains reported below all come from one sample, sequenced in a study of identical twins. TCRdb called the 5' RACE reads again in MiXCR, with one record for every CDR3 protein. The sample has 1.5 million to 2 million distinct CDR3 sequences, about 30% seen once. Source material: cord blood. These receptors were taken from a newborn girl in good health.

The table lists this clonotype with a few counts. This CDR3 is CSVLFSMNTEAFF. The CDR3 DNA follows: TGCAGCGTCTTGTTCAGCATGAACACTGAAGCTTTCTTT. The rearrangement joins TRBV29-1 to TRBJ1-1; no clear D. V was clipped by 6 bases and J by 0 bases, with 11 bases between them. Germline values: CDR1 SQVTM, CDR2 ANQGSEA. The CDR3 runs 13 residues.

This clonotype was counted only a few times. The chain combines TRBV5-1 with TRBJ2-3; D gene ambiguous. Between the trimmed V and J ends, which lost 0 bases and 0 bases, there was a span of 14 bases. This CDR3 contains 17 residues. Germline values: CDR1 SGHRS, CDR2 YFSETQ. CDR3 nucleotide sequence: TGCGCCAGCAGCTTGGTTGTCTCGATTACTAGCACAGATACGCAGTATTTT. It specifies CASSLVVSITSTDTQYF.

This chain joins TRBV20-1 and TRBJ2-1; D is ambiguous. The CDR3 extends over 15 amino acids. CDR1 is DFQATT, CDR2 SNEGSKA, per germline (reference sequence). The V gene lost 3 bases and the J gene lost 4 bases, with 16 bases spanning the gap. The CDR3 region has the DNA TGCAGTGCTAGTCTAGTGGTGTCTATATACAATGAGCAGTTCTTC. Translation: CSASLVVSIYNEQFF.

J is TRBJ1-2 and V is TRBV7-9; possible D gene TRBD1, 5 bases. Germline V lookup: CDR1 SEHNR, CDR2 FQNEAQ (reference sequence). This CDR3 contains 14 residues. Trimming took off 1 base at V and 5 bases at J, with 11 bases between the two ends. The CDR3 nucleotides are TGTGCCAGCAGCTTAGGGTCAGGGTTTTATGGCTACACCTTC. This codes for CASSLGSGFYGYTF.

The chain is built from TRBV12-3 or TRBV12-4 and TRBJ2-2; D is uncertain. The CDR3 length is 13 residues. Trimming removed 5 bases at V and 5 bases at J, with 9 bases between. CDR3 in amino acids: CASSILRTGELFF. The CDR3 DNA follows: TGTGCCAGCAGTATATTAAGAACCGGGGAGCTGTTTTTT.

CDR3 amino acids: CSVEVSTSGTDTQYF. The CDR3, as DNA: TGCAGCGTTGAAGTCTCGACTAGCGGGACAGATACGCAGTATTTT. The chain has TRBV29-1 and TRBJ2-3, with 10 nucleotides matching TRBD2. Germline CDR1 reads SQVTM; CDR2 reads ANQGSEA. With V trimmed by 1 base and J by 3 bases, 4 bases remained unmatched. This CDR3 region has 15 residues.

The V and J genes are TRBV5-4 and TRBJ2-2; TRBD2 matches 13 bases. V dropped 4 bases and J dropped 5; count of bases not matched to a gene: 5. CDR1 SGHNT and CDR2 YYREEE come from the germline V gene (reference sequence). The CDR3 runs 16 residues. CDR3: CASSRTSGSWTGELFF. The CDR3 bases are TGTGCCAGCAGCAGGACTAGCGGGAGTTGGACCGGGGAGCTGTTTTTT.

This clonotype was recorded a few times. The gene calls are TRBV12-5 and TRBJ2-5; TRBD2 agrees at 8 bases. The CDR3 runs 15 residues. Germline CDR1 and CDR2: LGHNT and FRNRAP. With 5 bases clipped from V and 4 bases from J, the junction kept 9 bases outside the gene matches. The CDR3 loop reads CASGNGTSIRETQYF. The CDR3 coding sequence is TGTGCTAGTGGTAACGGGACTAGTATTCGAGAGACCCAGTACTTC.

In DNA, the CDR3 is TGCGCCAGCAGCTTGGCGCCGATTGGGGATTACACCGGGGAGCTGTTTTTT. Its translation is CASSLAPIGDYTGELFF. The V gene is TRBV5-1, the J gene TRBJ2-2, with D hard to call. V lost 0 bases and J lost 3, with 15 bases in between. This CDR3 has 17 amino acids. The germline V gene encodes CDR1 SGHRS and CDR2 YFSETQ.

The V gene is TRBV29-1, the J gene TRBJ2-2; no clear D gene. CDR1 is SQVTM and CDR2 is ANQGSEA in the germline V gene. The CDR3 is 13 amino acids. With 5 bases removed from V and 0 bases from J, the gap between germline ends came to 7 bases. Here the CDR3 DNA reads TGCAGCGTTATCGGGTCGAACACCGGGGAGCTGTTTTTT. It is translated as CSVIGSNTGELFF.

The V call is TRBV11-3, the J call TRBJ2-5; 8 bases align to TRBD2. The V gene's germline CDR1 is SGHNT and CDR2 YENEEA. This CDR3 has 13 residues. Unmatched junction bases numbered 8, after V lost 3 bases and J lost 11 bases. The CDR3 DNA is TGTGCCAGCAGCTTCCGGGGGGGGAATGAGCAGTACTTC. It specifies CASSFRGGNEQYF.

The rearrangement links TRBV20-1 to TRBJ1-5; the match to TRBD1 covers 8 bases. This CDR3 comprises 15 residues. The V gene's germline CDR1 is DFQATT and CDR2 SNEGSKA (reference sequence). Trimming at V came to 0 bases and at J to 2 bases, leaving 3 bases not matched to a gene. CDR3 coding DNA: TGCAGTGCTAGAGATCCACAGGGGGGCAATCAGCCCCAGCATTTT. This sequence encodes CSARDPQGGNQPQHF.

The chain joins TRBV5-1 to TRBJ2-1, with 7 bases aligning to TRBD2. The V and J ends lost 0 bases and 6 bases, in that order; junction bases with no gene match: 6. CDR1 SGHRS and CDR2 YFSETQ come from the germline V gene. The length of the CDR3 is 15 residues. This CDR3 is CASSLVRGSPNEQFF. CDR3 nucleotide sequence: TGCGCCAGCAGCTTGGTTCGCGGGAGCCCCAATGAGCAGTTCTTC.

This clonotype was recorded only once. This chain links TRBV4-2 with TRBJ2-1, with D unclear. Germline V gene data show CDR1 as LGHNA and CDR2 as YNFKEQ. V dropped 1 base and J dropped 2 bases, with 15 bases sitting between them. This CDR3 is 17 amino acids long. In nucleotides, the CDR3 is TGTGCCAGCAGCCAAGGTATCCAGAAATGGACCTACAATGAGCAGTTCTTC. The encoded protein is CASSQGIQKWTYNEQFF.

The rearrangement links TRBV29-1 to TRBJ2-5; 10 bases fit TRBD1. CDR3 size: 14 residues. From germline, CDR1 is SQVTM and CDR2 ANQGSEA. J gave up 2 bases and V 3 bases, and 3 bases lay outside the gene matches. The CDR3 DNA reads as TGCAGCGTTGAGGGACAGGGGCATCAAGAGACCCAGTACTTC. Its protein is CSVEGQGHQETQYF.

Details on this clonotype: It may be a read error: a sequence one base away is much more abundant. The gene calls are TRBV10-3 and TRBJ2-7; D is possibly TRBD2 (5 bases). The CDR3 spans 14 residues. Trimming stripped 6 bases from V and 7 bases from J, with 19 bases between. Germline loops: CDR1 ENHRY, CDR2 SYGVKD. CDR3 protein: CAISGERAYNEQYF. CDR3 bases: TGTGCCATCAGCGGGGAAAGGGCATACAATGAGCAGTACTTC.

This clonotype turned up a few times. The chain carries TRBV27 and TRBJ2-4; TRBD2 matches 11 bases. The DNA end is a closer match to TRBJ2-7, so the J assignment may be wrong. The CDR3 consists of 19 residues. Germline V gene lookup returns CDR1 MNHEY and CDR2 SMNVEV (reference sequence). CDR3 region: CASSPLTSGILYRSYEQYF. CDR3 nucleotide sequence: TGTGCCAGCAGTCCGTTGACTAGCGGGATACTCTACCGGTCCTACGAGCAGTACTTC.

This rearrangement joins TRBV5-6 to TRBJ2-1, with 7 bases that match TRBD2. The junction had 7 bases not matched to a gene; V was cut back by 0 bases and J by 4 bases. Germline CDR1 SGHDT, CDR2 YYEEEE. The CDR3 extends over 16 amino acids. The chain's CDR3 is CASSLVEGGPYNEQFF. The CDR3, as DNA: TGTGCCAGCAGCTTGGTCGAGGGAGGGCCGTACAATGAGCAGTTCTTC.

Details on this clonotype: One end of the junction fails to match germline, which may point to a read error. The J gene is TRBJ2-3, the V gene TRBV15; D not resolved. The CDR3 length is 14 residues. Germline V gene data show CDR1 as LNHNV and CDR2 as YYDKDF (reference sequence). The DNA for the CDR3 is TGTGCCACCAGTAGAGGCGCTAGCACAGATACGCAGTATTTT. This translates into CATSRGASTDTQYF.

The V gene is TRBV5-1, the J gene TRBJ2-1; TRBD2 is a possible D gene (5 bases). The CDR3 is 15 residues long. Trimming removed 4 bases at V and 7 bases at J, with 18 bases between. The germline V gene has CDR1 SGHRS and CDR2 YFSETQ. This CDR3 is CASSVTTNEVNEQFF. The DNA of the CDR3 is TGCGCCAGCAGCGTGACTACAAACGAGGTGAATGAGCAGTTCTTC.

This clonotype was recorded many times. The V and J genes are TRBV12-3 or TRBV12-4 and TRBJ2-1; D remains unclear. The CDR3 covers 12 residues. The ends were cut back, 2 bases at V and 6 bases at J, with 5 bases in the middle. CDR3 bases: TGTGCCAGCAGTTTACCCCTCAATGAGCAGTTCTTC. Its translation is CASSLPLNEQFF.

A note on this clonotype: The junction does not match germline at one end; this may be a read error. The chain joins TRBV6-1 to TRBJ2-1; D may be TRBD1 (5 bases). Germline CDR1 and CDR2: MNHNS and SASEGT. This CDR3 has 14 residues. CDR3 amino acids: CASKARVTYDEQFF. CDR3 nucleotides: TGTGCCAGCAAGGCCAGGGTAACCTACGATGAGCAGTTCTTC.

The V and J genes are TRBV27 and TRBJ1-2, with D unclear. Germline CDR1 is MNHEY and CDR2 is SMNVEV (reference sequence). The CDR3 is made up of 15 amino acids. V lost 0 bases and J lost 4, with 12 bases in between. CDR3 in DNA: TGTGCCAGCAGTTTATCACGGGGTTCTGTCTATGGCTACACCTTC. Its protein product is CASSLSRGSVYGYTF.

This clonotype was observed a handful of times. The CDR3 nucleotides are TGTGCCAGCAGTTTCGCCGGGGGCGAACCCTACGAGCAGTACTTC. Translation: CASSFAGGEPYEQYF. This chain joins TRBV27 and TRBJ2-7; either TRBD1 or TRBD2 may fit D (6 bases each). Germline lookup yields CDR1 MNHEY and CDR2 SMNVEV (reference sequence). V was trimmed by 3 bases and J by 2 bases, leaving 14 bases between them. CDR3 length: 15 amino acids.

This clonotype appeared a few times. V is TRBV20-1 and J is TRBJ2-1, with 12 bases aligning to TRBD2. J lost 0 bases, V lost 6 bases, and 3 bases had no gene match. Germline V lookup: CDR1 DFQATT, CDR2 SNEGSKA (reference sequence). This CDR3 comprises 15 residues. CDR3 in DNA: TGCAGTGCGACTAGCGGGGGCCCCTCCTACAATGAGCAGTTCTTC. This sequence encodes CSATSGGPSYNEQFF.